These 18 T cell receptor beta chains originate from one sample sequenced in a study of T cells in Graves' hyperthyroidism and ophthalmopathy. Amplified TCR beta CDR3 regions derived from RNA transcripts. HTBI primers were used for first-round RT-PCR of the TCR CDR3. Using its own MiXCR run on the multiplex PCR reads, TCRdb lists one record per CDR3 protein. The sample has around 340,000 distinct CDR3 sequences, about a sixth seen once; the top ten hold 30% to 40%. The sequenced material came from blood. The receptor source for this set is a woman between 25 and 40 years old with Graves' hyperthyroidism that later progressed to Graves' ophthalmopathy.

This clonotype was observed many times. The chain recombines TRBV10-3 with TRBJ2-5; no definite D call. Trimming took off 8 bases at V and 2 bases at J, with 15 bases between the two ends. There are 14 residues in the CDR3. The germline V gene has CDR1 ENHRY and CDR2 SYGVKD. The CDR3 loop is CAISQGQKQETQYF. The CDR3 bases are TGTGCCATCTCCCAAGGCCAGAAACAAGAGACCCAGTACTTC.

The chain combines TRBV30 with TRBJ1-1, with D possibly matching TRBD1 (5 bases). V shed 4 bases and J shed 3 bases, with 15 bases lying between them. Germline V CDR1 and CDR2: GTSNPN, SVGIG (reference sequence). The length of the CDR3 is 14 residues. The CDR3 DNA is TGTGCCTGGATTGCGGGGCATCGGGACACTGAAGCTTTCTTT. The encoded protein is CAWIAGHRDTEAFF.

V usage is TRBV10-3 and J usage is TRBJ1-1; D unresolved. Trimming stripped 11 bases from V and 7 bases from J, with 14 bases between. This CDR3 comprises 11 residues. Germline V lookup: CDR1 ENHRY, CDR2 SYGVKD. CDR3 amino acids: CAAGWRREAFF. CDR3 nucleotide sequence: TGTGCCGCCGGGTGGCGGCGTGAAGCTTTCTTT.

This clonotype came up once. This CDR3 reads CASGRTGDSNQPQHF. CDR3 DNA: TGTGCCAGCGGAAGGACAGGGGATAGCAATCAGCCCCAGCATTTT. The V gene is TRBV6-2 or TRBV6-3, the J gene TRBJ1-5; 9 positions match TRBD1. This CDR3 is 15 amino acids long. Germline V gene data show CDR1 as MNHEY and CDR2 as SVGEGT. With V trimmed by 8 bases and J by 0 bases, 5 bases remained unmatched.

V and J are TRBV5-1 and TRBJ2-1, with 7 nucleotides matching TRBD2. CDR1 is SGHRS and CDR2 is YFSETQ in the germline V gene. With 4 bases clipped from V and 5 bases from J, the junction kept 9 bases outside the gene matches. This CDR3 has 15 residues. CDR3 in amino acids: CASSGARDYHNEQFF. CDR3 DNA sequence: TGCGCCAGCAGCGGGGCCCGGGACTACCACAATGAGCAGTTCTTC.

This clonotype was observed many times. J is TRBJ2-3 and V is TRBV7-9; D unresolved. This CDR3 has 11 residues. Germline V CDR1 and CDR2: SEHNR, FQNEAQ (reference sequence). Trimming removed 6 bases at V and 6 bases at J, with 7 bases between. The CDR3 nucleotides are TGTGCCAGCAGATCTGAGGATACGCAGTATTTT. Translation: CASRSEDTQYF.

This clonotype appeared many times. This chain links TRBV11-2 with TRBJ2-7; D remains ambiguous. V was shortened by 6 bases and J by 3 bases, with 9 bases between the two germline ends. CDR3 length: 12 amino acids. Germline V CDR1 and CDR2: SGHAT, FQNNGV. CDR3 protein: CASRWNGYEQYF. CDR3 DNA sequence: TGTGCCAGCAGATGGAACGGCTACGAGCAGTACTTC. The entire variable domain, with the rest obtained from reference TRBV11-2 and TRBJ2-7, is as follows: EAGVAQSPRYKIIEKRQSVAFWCNPISGHATLYWYQQILGQGPKLLIQFQNNGVVDDSQLPKDRFSAERLKGVDSTLKIQPAKLEDSAVYLCASRWNGYEQYFGPGTRLTVT.

At least ten counts were recorded for this clonotype. The chain couples TRBV28 to TRBJ1-1; 7 nucleotides align to TRBD1. The length of the CDR3 is 14 residues. The J segment lost 1 base and the V segment lost 5 bases, leaving 4 bases of the junction unmatched. The V gene's germline CDR1 is MDHEN and CDR2 SYDVKM. The CDR3 nucleotides read TGTGCCAGCAGTGGTCACAGGGGGAACACTGAAGCTTTCTTT. It encodes CASSGHRGNTEAFF.

This clonotype has a count of ten or more. The chain carries TRBV15 and TRBJ2-1; no definite D call. Per the germline V gene, CDR1 is LNHNV and CDR2 is YYDKDF (reference sequence). Trimming took 3 bases from V and 6 from J, leaving 9 bases between them. The CDR3 runs 13 residues. The CDR3 is CATSSRVGNEQFF. In DNA, the CDR3 is TGTGCCACCAGCAGCCGGGTTGGCAATGAGCAGTTCTTC.

This clonotype was seen many times. The rearrangement joins TRBV3-1 to TRBJ2-7, with no clear D. CDR3 length: 16 amino acids. Germline V gives CDR1 LGHDT, CDR2 YNNKEL (reference sequence). V gave up 0 bases and J gave up 0 bases, with 12 bases separating them. The CDR3 DNA sequence: TGTGCCAGCAGCCAAGAAGTGACGGAAAGCTCCTACGAGCAGTACTTC. Translation gives CASSQEVTESSYEQYF.

There are a few counts of this clonotype. The J gene is TRBJ2-5, the V gene TRBV15; D not resolved. Trimming removed 1 base from V and 1 base from J, with 7 bases in between. From germline, CDR1 is LNHNV and CDR2 YYDKDF (reference sequence). The CDR3 extends over 14 amino acids. CDR3 amino acids: CATSRVIPQETQYF. For the CDR3, the DNA is TGTGCCACCAGCAGAGTTATCCCCCAAGAGACCCAGTACTTC.

There are many counts of this clonotype. The chain couples TRBV3-1 to TRBJ2-1, with TRBD2 matching 11 bases. Trimming removed 4 bases from V and 0 bases from J; junction bases left unmatched: 11. This CDR3 region has 19 residues. The germline gives CDR1 LGHDT, CDR2 YNNKEL (reference sequence). The CDR3 DNA is TGTGCCAGCAGCCCCCCGCTAGCGGGGGGCCAAAGCTCCTACAATGAGCAGTTCTTC. This encodes CASSPPLAGGQSSYNEQFF.

The chain recombines TRBV20-1 with TRBJ2-7; a possible D gene is TRBD2 (6 bases). CDR1 and CDR2 from the germline V gene are DFQATT and SNEGSKA (reference sequence). V lost 6 bases to trimming and J lost 2 bases, with 14 bases between them. The length of the CDR3 is 13 residues. CDR3 bases: TGCAGTGCCAGTCCGGGACTTACCTACGAGCAGTACTTC. This translates into CSASPGLTYEQYF.

This clonotype was seen many times. This rearrangement joins TRBV5-1 to TRBJ2-1; D may correspond to TRBD1 or TRBD2 (6 bases each). The CDR3 has 14 amino acids. Germline-derived CDR1 and CDR2 are SGHRS and YFSETQ. Trimming stripped 2 bases from V and 8 bases from J, with 14 bases between. As DNA, the CDR3 is TGCGCCAGCAGCTTTTTCGCGGAGGGGGATGAGCAGTTCTTC. This translates into CASSFFAEGDEQFF.

The sample holds a few counts of this clonotype. V usage is TRBV10-3 and J usage is TRBJ1-2; 9 positions agree with TRBD1. CDR1 ENHRY and CDR2 SYGVKD come from the germline V gene. Germline trimming cut 7 bases from V and 4 bases from J; bases unmatched to any gene: 7. The CDR3 has 14 residues. CDR3 nucleotide sequence: TGTGCCATCAAGGGACAGGGACCACTCTATGGCTACACCTTC. Residues: CAIKGQGPLYGYTF.

In the case of this clonotype: One base away lies a much larger clone, so this may be a sequencing read error. The chain couples TRBV2 to TRBJ2-1; possible D gene TRBD1, 5 bases. CDR3 length equals 15 residues. CDR1 SNHLY and CDR2 FYNNEI come from the germline V gene. Trimming removed 1 base at V and 3 bases at J, with 10 bases between. The CDR3 protein is CASSEGGESYNEQFF. Written as DNA, the CDR3 is TGTGCCAGCAGTGAAGGGGGCGAGAGCTACAATGAGCAGTTCTTC.

In this sample, this clonotype turned up many times. The J gene is TRBJ1-5, the V gene TRBV2; no firm D call. From germline, CDR1 is SNHLY and CDR2 FYNNEI. Trimming took off 8 bases at V and 4 bases at J, with 12 bases between the two ends. The CDR3 sequence is 13 residues long. This CDR3 reads CASHLMGNQPQHF. The CDR3 coding sequence is TGTGCCAGCCACCTTATGGGGAATCAGCCCCAGCATTTT.

This clonotype was counted once. CDR3 DNA: TGCAGTGCTAGAGTGGGGGATTCCTACAATGAGCAGTTCTTC. Amino acid sequence: CSARVGDSYNEQFF. The J gene is TRBJ2-1, the V gene TRBV20-1, with D tentatively TRBD1 or TRBD2 (5 bases each). The CDR3 has 14 amino acids. CDR1 is DFQATT and CDR2 is SNEGSKA in the germline V gene (reference sequence). The V gene lost 1 base and the J gene lost 1 base, with 8 bases spanning the gap.